This is a list of T cell receptor beta chains from one sample in a study of human T cells and chemical hapten exposure. MiXCR was run by TCRdb on the 5' RACE reads, yielding one entry per CDR3 protein. The table records tens of thousands of distinct CDR3 sequences, less than 9.5% of them present only once. These receptors came from a male donor in good health. The CDR3 runs from the conserved cysteine through the conserved F or W. A D gene is named only where the DNA matches it firmly. Clone sizes are given selectively: once, few, many, or a class where the clone is expanded.

TRBJ2-7	TRBV3-1	many	TRBD2	CASSQGGPSGTYEQYF	TGTGCCAGCAGCCAAGGGGGCCCTAGCGGGACCTACGAGCAGTACTTC
TRBJ1-3	TRBV20-1	few	NA	CSTPYSGNTIYF	TGCAGTACACCCTACTCTGGAAACACCATATATTTT
TRBJ1-1	TRBV6-6	few	NA	CASGVQGEAFF	TGTGCCAGTGGGGTACAGGGTGAAGCTTTCTTT
TRBJ2-1	TRBV6-1	few	TRBD2	CASRTSGRNEQFF	TGTGCCAGCAGGACTAGCGGGAGGAATGAGCAGTTCTTC
TRBJ1-5	TRBV2	many	NA	CASTLRNWRSNQPQHF	TGTGCCAGCACCCTGAGGAACTGGCGGAGCAATCAGCCCCAGCATTTT
TRBJ2-1	TRBV24-1	many	NA	CATSDGDTFGEQFF	TGTGCCACCAGTGATGGGGACACCTTTGGGGAGCAGTTCTTC
TRBJ2-1	TRBV7-9	NA	NA	CASSLPPYNEQFF	TGTGCCAGCAGCTTACCTCCCTACAATGAGCAGTTCTTC
TRBJ1-2	TRBV6-1	NA	NA	CASSEERTVSNYGYTF	TGTGCCAGCAGTGAAGAAAGGACAGTGTCTAACTATGGCTACACCTTC
TRBJ1-1	TRBV5-1	NA	NA	CASREFGPNTEAFF	TGCGCCAGCAGGGAGTTCGGACCGAACACTGAAGCTTTCTTT
TRBJ2-7	TRBV15	NA	NA	CATSRDAKPSYEQYF	TGTGCCACCAGCAGAGATGCCAAGCCTTCCTACGAGCAGTACTTC
TRBJ1-2	TRBV10-3	few	TRBD1	CAIRGTGEDYGYTF	TGTGCCATCAGGGGGACAGGGGAGGATTATGGCTACACCTTC
TRBJ1-2	TRBV20-1	few	NA	CSARDPGVGYGYTF	TGCAGTGCTAGAGACCCGGGAGTCGGCTATGGCTACACCTTC
TRBJ1-4	TRBV29-1	many	NA	CSVEIRERGINEKLFF	TGCAGCGTTGAGATCCGGGAGAGAGGAATTAATGAAAAACTGTTTTTT
TRBJ1-2	TRBV20-1	few	NA	CSAPGGGSLYGYTF	TGCAGTGCCCCGGGGGGCGGGAGTCTCTATGGCTACACCTTC
TRBJ2-1	TRBV6-6	few	TRBD2	CASREGNDEQFF	TGTGCCAGTCGGGAGGGCAACGATGAGCAGTTCTTC
TRBJ1-3	TRBV6-1	few	NA	CASSGLTRSGNTIYF	TGTGCCAGCAGTGGCCTTACGCGTTCGGGAAACACCATATATTTT
TRBJ1-5	TRBV6-2/TRBV6-3	few	TRBD1	CASTDRDQRESNQPQHF	TGTGCCAGCACCGACAGGGACCAAAGGGAGAGCAATCAGCCCCAGCATTTT
TRBJ1-4	TRBV12-3/TRBV12-4	NA	NA	CASRDSPNEKLFF	TGTGCCAGCAGGGACAGCCCCAATGAAAAACTGTTTTTT
TRBJ2-7	TRBV12-3/TRBV12-4	NA	TRBD1	CASSPDRDPYVQYF	TGTGCCAGCAGTCCAGACAGGGACCCCTACGTGCAGTACTTC
TRBJ1-1	TRBV7-6	few	NA	CASSLVRRIALNTEAFF	TGTGCCAGCAGCTTAGTGAGAAGGATCGCCCTGAACACTGAAGCTTTCTTT
TRBJ2-2	TRBV5-4	NA	NA	CASSLAGGELFF	TGTGCCAGCAGCTTGGCTGGCGGGGAGCTGTTTTTT
TRBJ2-5	TRBV3-1	many	TRBD2	CASSSQAGEVETQYF	TGTGCCAGCAGCTCGCAAGCGGGAGAAGTGGAGACCCAGTACTTC
TRBJ2-7	TRBV5-1	few	NA	CASSTGRTPYEQYF	TGCGCCAGCAGCACGGGACGAACCCCCTACGAGCAGTACTTC
TRBJ1-1	TRBV3-1	NA	TRBD1	CASSPTGTGGTEAFF	TGTGCCAGCAGCCCGACTGGGACAGGGGGAACTGAAGCTTTCTTT
TRBJ1-4	TRBV6-6	many	NA	CASSSPTVTNEKLFF	TGTGCCAGCAGTTCCCCGACAGTAACTAATGAAAAACTGTTTTTT
TRBJ2-1	TRBV5-1	few	TRBD2	CASSLLLAGSYNEQFF	TGCGCCAGCAGCTTGTTACTAGCGGGCTCCTACAATGAGCAGTTCTTC
TRBJ1-5	TRBV5-6	many	NA	CASSLGRAGVQPQHF	TGTGCCAGCAGCTTGGGTCGTGCAGGGGTTCAGCCCCAGCATTTT
TRBJ1-5	TRBV12-3/TRBV12-4	few	NA	CASSFNSNQPQHF	TGTGCCAGCAGTTTTAATAGCAATCAGCCCCAGCATTTT
TRBJ2-7	TRBV3-1	few	TRBD2	CASSLQLTSRYEQYF	TGTGCCAGCAGCCTCCAATTGACTAGCCGCTACGAGCAGTACTTC
TRBJ2-2	TRBV10-3	many	NA	CAISEDTGELFF	TGTGCCATCAGTGAGGACACCGGGGAGCTGTTTTTT
TRBJ1-1	TRBV5-1	NA	NA	CASSSLSSTEAFF	TGCGCCAGCAGCTCCCTCTCGAGTACTGAAGCTTTCTTT
TRBJ1-6	TRBV20-1	many	TRBD1	CSARTGGYNSPLHF	TGCAGTGCCAGGACAGGGGGGTATAATTCACCCCTCCACTTT
TRBJ2-1	TRBV11-2	many	TRBD2	CASSLGWTSAAYNEQFF	TGTGCCAGCAGCTTGGGCTGGACTAGCGCGGCCTACAATGAGCAGTTCTTC
TRBJ2-3	TRBV7-2	NA	NA	CASSSGTGGGITDTQYF	TGTGCCAGCAGCTCCGGGACTGGCGGGGGCATAACAGATACGCAGTATTTT
TRBJ2-3	TRBV20-1	many	TRBD2	CSASPLATSTDTQYF	TGCAGTGCTAGCCCACTAGCGACTAGCACAGATACGCAGTATTTT